These T cell receptor beta chains were read from a single sample in a study of regulatory T cells in long-lasting Graves disease. TCRdb re-derived calls from the multiplex PCR reads in MiXCR, one entry per CDR3 protein. Among 400,000 to 550,000 distinct CDR3 sequences, roughly 17% were seen once, and the ten largest hold about 10%. This sample also appeared in a second study, on T cells in Graves' hyperthyroidism and ophthalmopathy.

Sequences were derived from peripheral blood mononuclear cells (PBMCs), sampled at new diagnosis, from a patient treated with antithyroid drugs. Every receptor here comes from a woman in her 30s with Graves disease. Both conserved end residues are part of each CDR3. The D gene is left open where the match is weak. The size field is filled for only some rows; it gives once, few, many or a size class.

>TRBV20-1|.|14|TRBJ2-1|few
CSASRTGGFNEQFF
TGCAGTGCTAGTCGGACTGGCGGATTCAATGAGCAGTTCTTC
>TRBV2|.|13|TRBJ1-1|many
CASSERWVGEAFF
TGTGCCAGCAGTGAACGGTGGGTTGGCGAAGCTTTCTTT
>TRBV5-1|TRBD2|17|TRBJ2-1|few
CASSLVVRGRIYNEQFF
TGCGCCAGCAGCTTGGTCGTACGCGGGAGGATTTACAATGAGCAGTTCTTC
>TRBV7-9|.|15|TRBJ2-1|many
CASSLAGPLSDEQFF
TGTGCCAGCAGCTTAGCGGGGCCACTGAGCGATGAGCAGTTCTTC
>TRBV28|.|15|TRBJ1-2|.
CASSLTGGGNYGYTF
TGTGCCAGCAGCCTAACGGGGGGGGGTAACTATGGCTACACCTTC
>TRBV12-3/TRBV12-4|TRBD1|15|TRBJ2-2|many
CASSFGTGRTGELFF
TGTGCCAGCAGTTTTGGGACAGGGCGCACCGGGGAGCTGTTTTTT
>TRBV12-3/TRBV12-4|.|14|TRBJ1-4|many
CASSLNEDSIKLFF
TGTGCCAGCAGTTTGAATGAGGACAGCATCAAACTGTTTTTT
>TRBV5-1|.|15|TRBJ2-5|few
CASSLTGYAGETQYF
TGCGCCAGCAGCTTGACGGGGTACGCGGGGGAGACCCAGTACTTC
>TRBV28|.|14|TRBJ2-5|many
CASSEVAAQETQYF
TGTGCCAGCTCGGAGGTAGCGGCCCAAGAGACCCAGTACTTC
>TRBV29-1|TRBD2|16|TRBJ2-3|.
CSVAGLAGESTDTQYF
TGCAGCGTTGCAGGACTAGCGGGAGAGAGCACAGATACGCAGTATTTT
>TRBV2|TRBD1|13|TRBJ1-2|many
CASRGQGNYGYTF
TGTGCCAGCAGGGGACAGGGGAACTATGGCTACACCTTC
>TRBV3-1|.|15|TRBJ2-1|many
CASSLLTSNHNEQFF
TGTGCCAGCAGCCTCCTGACTAGTAACCACAATGAGCAGTTCTTC
>TRBV2|.|13|TRBJ1-1|many
CASSPGVNTEAFF
TGTGCCAGCAGTCCGGGCGTGAACACTGAAGCTTTCTTT
>TRBV2|.|17|TRBJ1-1|many
CASSAPPTGRSTLEAFF
TGTGCCAGCAGTGCTCCCCCCACAGGGCGGTCAACCCTAGAAGCTTTCTTT
>TRBV11-1|.|13|TRBJ1-5|many
CASSSSTGQPQHF
TGTGCCAGCAGCTCCAGTACTGGACAGCCCCAGCATTTT
>TRBV3-1|.|14|TRBJ2-3|many
CASKTGSSTDTQYF
TGTGCCAGCAAAACAGGGTCTAGCACAGATACGCAGTATTTT
>TRBV11-2|.|15|TRBJ1-2|.
CASSSEGQASYGYTF
TGTGCCAGCAGCTCTGAGGGCCAGGCCAGCTATGGCTACACCTTC
>TRBV18|.|13|TRBJ1-3|many
CASSPGIGNTIYF
TGTGCCAGCTCACCCGGGATTGGAAACACCATATATTTT
>TRBV4-1|TRBD1|18|TRBJ2-7|.
CASSQTPGAGQERYEQYF
TGCGCCAGCAGCCAAACCCCAGGCGCGGGACAGGAAAGGTACGAGCAGTACTTC
>TRBV28|TRBD1|14|TRBJ2-7|many
CASSGTGQFYEQYF
TGTGCCAGCTCCGGGACAGGTCAATTTTACGAGCAGTACTTC
>TRBV6-9|TRBD2|18|TRBJ2-7|.
CASSYTGVTSGSTNEQYF
TGTGCCAGCAGTTACACGGGGGTAACTAGCGGGAGTACCAACGAGCAGTACTTC
>TRBV19|.|18|TRBJ1-1|many
CASTSKTRGGRMNTEAFF
TGTGCCAGTACCTCTAAAACCAGGGGTGGCCGCATGAACACTGAAGCTTTCTTT
>TRBV18|TRBD1|15|TRBJ2-7|many
CASSRTQGASYEQYF
TGTGCCAGCTCACGTACACAGGGGGCGTCCTACGAGCAGTACTTC
>TRBV2|TRBD1|14|TRBJ1-1|few
CASWRGPVNTEAFF
TGTGCCAGCTGGAGGGGGCCGGTGAACACTGAAGCTTTCTTT
>TRBV7-9|TRBD2|13|TRBJ2-5|many
CASSFERGETQYF
TGTGCCAGCAGCTTTGAGCGGGGAGAGACCCAGTACTTC
>TRBV10-3|.|15|TRBJ2-7|.
CASGETGARFYEQYF
TGTGCCTCCGGTGAGACGGGGGCGCGTTTCTACGAGCAGTACTTC
>TRBV13|TRBD1|18|TRBJ1-1|many
CASSRITGTGDMNTEAFF
TGTGCCAGCAGCAGAATTACCGGGACAGGGGACATGAACACTGAAGCTTTCTTT
>TRBV29-1|.|12|TRBJ2-1|many
CSGRASYNEQFF
TGCAGCGGGAGGGCTTCCTACAATGAGCAGTTCTTC
>TRBV3-1|.|15|TRBJ2-3|many
CASSQGKRFTDTQYF
TGTGCCAGCAGCCAAGGCAAGCGGTTCACAGATACGCAGTATTTT
>TRBV9|.|14|TRBJ2-5|.
CASSPRGPRETQYF
TGTGCCAGCAGCCCGAGGGGCCCTAGAGAGACCCAGTACTTC
>TRBV11-2|TRBD2|16|TRBJ2-1|few
CATTGTSGRVSDEQFF
TGTGCCACGACCGGGACTAGCGGGAGGGTTAGCGATGAGCAGTTCTTC
>TRBV20-1|TRBD2|16|TRBJ2-1|many
CSAAGLAGGRDNEQFF
TGCAGTGCAGCCGGACTAGCGGGAGGGCGGGACAATGAGCAGTTCTTC
>TRBV20-1|.|16|TRBJ2-7|few
CSARDSVQGNSYEQYF
TGCAGTGCTAGAGATTCGGTCCAGGGAAATTCCTACGAGCAGTACTTC
>TRBV11-1|TRBD2|12|TRBJ2-5|.
CASRSGEETQYF
TGTGCCAGCCGTAGCGGGGAGGAGACCCAGTACTTC
>TRBV28|.|13|TRBJ2-5|many
CASRDNTQETQYF
TGTGCCAGCAGGGACAACACGCAAGAGACCCAGTACTTC
>TRBV20-1|TRBD2|18|TRBJ2-1|many
CSASPGLAGRVGYNEQFF
TGCAGTGCTAGCCCGGGACTAGCGGGGAGGGTAGGGTACAATGAGCAGTTCTTC
>TRBV28|.|11|TRBJ2-1|many
CASSSGIEQFF
TGTGCCAGCAGTTCGGGAATTGAGCAGTTCTTC
>TRBV20-1|.|14|TRBJ2-7|many
CSARGDASSYEQYF
TGCAGTGCTAGGGGGGACGCTAGCTCCTACGAGCAGTACTTC
>TRBV27|TRBD2|13|TRBJ2-1|many
CASSWTSPNEQFF
TGTGCCAGCAGTTGGACTAGTCCCAATGAGCAGTTCTTC
>TRBV11-1|TRBD2|17|TRBJ2-2|many
CASSSFSSGSRTGELFF
TGTGCCAGCAGCTCCTTCTCTAGCGGGAGTAGAACCGGGGAGCTGTTTTTT
>TRBV7-8|.|13|TRBJ1-5|many
CASSSQPVEPQHF
TGTGCCAGCAGCTCCCAACCGGTGGAGCCCCAGCATTTT
>TRBV7-9|TRBD2|16|TRBJ2-1|.
CASSLRRTSGGREQFF
TGTGCCAGCAGCTTACGACGGACTAGCGGGGGGAGGGAGCAGTTCTTC
>TRBV5-1|TRBD2|18|TRBJ2-3|many
CASAGPLGGGGATDTQYF
TGCGCCAGCGCCGGACCACTCGGTGGGGGAGGGGCCACAGATACGCAGTATTTT
>TRBV24-1|.|17|TRBJ2-3|.
CATSDWEVVGSTDTQYF
TGTGCCACCAGTGATTGGGAAGTAGTGGGGAGCACAGATACGCAGTATTTT
>TRBV7-2|.|14|TRBJ2-7|many
CASTYRESSYEQYF
TGTGCCAGCACCTACAGAGAGAGCTCCTACGAGCAGTACTTC